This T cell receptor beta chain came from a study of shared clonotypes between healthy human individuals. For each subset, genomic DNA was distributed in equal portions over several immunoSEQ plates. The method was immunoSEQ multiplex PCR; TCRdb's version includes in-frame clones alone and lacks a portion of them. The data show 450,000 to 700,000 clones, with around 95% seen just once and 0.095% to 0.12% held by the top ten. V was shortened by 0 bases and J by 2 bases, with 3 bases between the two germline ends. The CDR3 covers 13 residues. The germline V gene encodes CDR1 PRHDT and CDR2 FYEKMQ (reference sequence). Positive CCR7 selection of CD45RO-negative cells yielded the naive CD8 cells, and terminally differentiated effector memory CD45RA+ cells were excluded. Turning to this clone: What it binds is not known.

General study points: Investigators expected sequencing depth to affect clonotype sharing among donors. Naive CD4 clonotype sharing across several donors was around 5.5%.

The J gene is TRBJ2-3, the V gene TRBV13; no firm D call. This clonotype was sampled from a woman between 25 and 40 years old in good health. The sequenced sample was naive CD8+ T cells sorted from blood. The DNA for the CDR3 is TGTGCCAGCAGCTTAGGGACCACAGATACGCAGTATTTT. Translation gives CASSLGTTDTQYF.